Reported below is one T cell receptor beta chain. This record comes from a study of blood T cell repertoires in COVID-19. The method was immunoSEQ multiplex PCR; TCRdb's version includes in-frame clones alone and lacks a portion of them. Counted here are about 75,000 clones, around 79% occurring once; the ten biggest clones make up less than 6%. The source of this sequence is a woman over 75 with active or convalescent COVID-19. The specimen sequenced was peripheral blood.

CDR3 nucleotide sequence: TGTGCCAGCAGTTCCCCCGCGCTGGTCTACGAGCAGTACTTC. As protein: CASSSPALVYEQYF. The chain has TRBV28 and TRBJ2-7; D not resolved. Looked up from germline, CDR1 is MDHEN and CDR2 is SYDVKM. The CDR3 has 14 residues. Trimming stripped 4 bases from V and 3 bases from J, with 13 bases between.